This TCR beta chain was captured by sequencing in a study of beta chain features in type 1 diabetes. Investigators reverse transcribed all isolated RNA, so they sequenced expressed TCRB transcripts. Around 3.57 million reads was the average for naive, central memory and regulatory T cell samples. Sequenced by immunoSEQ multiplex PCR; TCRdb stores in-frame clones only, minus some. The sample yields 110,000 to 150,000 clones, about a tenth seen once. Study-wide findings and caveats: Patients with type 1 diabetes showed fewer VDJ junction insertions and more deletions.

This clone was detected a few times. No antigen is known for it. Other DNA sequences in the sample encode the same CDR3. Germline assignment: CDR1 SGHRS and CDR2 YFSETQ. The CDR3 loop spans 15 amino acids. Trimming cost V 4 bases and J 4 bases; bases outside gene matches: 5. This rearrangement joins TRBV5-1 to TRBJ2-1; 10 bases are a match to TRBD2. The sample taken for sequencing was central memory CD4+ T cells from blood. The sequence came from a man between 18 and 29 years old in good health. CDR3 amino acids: CASSPGTSAYNEQFF. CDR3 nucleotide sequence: TGCGCCAGCAGCCCCGGGACTAGCGCATACAATGAGCAGTTCTTC. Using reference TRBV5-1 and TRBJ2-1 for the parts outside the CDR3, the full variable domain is KAGVTQTPRYLIKTRGQQVTLSCSPISGHRSVSWYQQTPGQGLQFLFEYFSETQRNKGNFPGRFSGRQFSNSRSEMNVSTLELGDSALYLCASSPGTSAYNEQFFGPGTRLTVL.